This T cell receptor beta chain was found in a study of T-cell memory formation after mild COVID-19. General study results and limits: Balance between CD4 and CD8 was seen in clones contracting day 15 to 85, and a CD4+ lean was seen in later expanders. Pre-infection memory already had some responding clones, implying cross-reactive memory joined. SARS-CoV-2 specificity was not confirmed for second-wave clones peaking on day 37.

TCRdb called the 5' RACE reads again in MiXCR, with one record for every CDR3 protein. Altogether about 400,000 distinct CDR3 sequences are present, roughly 26% being singletons, with the ten largest covering 7.5% to 10%. CDR1 and CDR2 from the germline V gene are MNHNY and SVGAGI (reference sequence). The CDR3 consists of 13 residues. Trimming took 4 bases from V and 6 from J, leaving 10 bases between them. As to this clonotype: The antigen remains unidentified.

The sequence derives from an adult woman who had mild COVID-19 (a few samples of this study predate the infection). Cell type and time point are not known. The chain couples TRBV6-6 to TRBJ2-1; no definite D call. The specimen sequenced was PBMCs or a T cell subset sorted from them (not recorded which). CDR3 bases: TGTGCCAGCAGTTCGGACGGAATCAATGAGCAGTTCTTC. It translates to CASSSDGINEQFF.